This TCR beta chain was identified during a study of cytomegalovirus exposure and HLA in healthy donors. Assay used: immunoSEQ multiplex PCR; TCRdb lists only in-frame clones, some missing. The table records some 43,000 clones, approximately 90% of them present only once. About this clone itself: The antigen is undetermined.

Study-wide findings and caveats: Despite most TCR sequences being rare, some public TCRs occurred in many donors. The study listed approximately 170 cytomegalovirus-associated TCR beta chains.

The donors were in the roughly 120-subject validation cohort; that cohort was separate from the roughly 700-subject first cohort. The V end was cut by 2 bases, the J end by 4 bases, with 15 bases between. CDR1 SGHTA and CDR2 FQGTGA come from the germline V gene. This CDR3 contains 16 residues. V gene TRBV7-3 combines with J gene TRBJ2-1; the D gene is possibly TRBD1 (6 bases). Sequenced: PBMCs. This clonotype was obtained from a man aged 18 to 35 in good health and CMV-seronegative. The CDR3 is CASSLAQGTIYNEQFF. The CDR3 nucleotides are TGTGCCAGCAGCTTAGCGCAGGGGACGATTTACAATGAGCAGTTCTTC.